This T cell receptor beta chain was recorded in a study of blood T cell repertoires in COVID-19. Across the study: From T cells, B-cell-depleted T cells, or PBMCs came the material, which was cDNA or gDNA.

Using immunoSEQ multiplex PCR, the repertoire was profiled, and TCRdb retains in-frame clones only, with some absent. The sample holds more than 300,000 clones, more than 90% seen once. This CDR3 is built from 15 residues. The trim removed 4 bases at V and 4 bases at J, leaving 7 bases unmatched. Germline V gives CDR1 SGHRS, CDR2 YFSETQ. The sequence derives from a woman aged 25 to 39 who had been exposed to COVID-19. The specimen was PBMCs or T cells enriched from blood (not recorded which). This sequence joins TRBV5-1 and TRBJ1-2, with 10 bases identical to TRBD1. CDR3 in DNA: TGCGCCAGCAGCGTGGCACGACAGGGGGCCTATGGCTACACCTTC. It translates to CASSVARQGAYGYTF.